Described below is a single TCR beta chain sequence and its context. The antigen it binds to is not known. No per-base quality is available; no much larger clone lies one base away. Each collaborating institution followed its own protocols to collect whole blood in K2EDTA tubes. For TCRbeta analysis, collaborators shipped samples in one of three forms: frozen whole blood, isolated PBMCs, or DNA extracted from either of those sample types. The CDR3, from cysteine to phenylalanine, totals 14 residues. Only the CDR3 region is kept as DNA, spanning 42 bases read in frame from base 1. V and J are truncated by 2 bases and 2 bases respectively, leaving an intervening sequence of 9 bases. Sequences SNHLY (CDR1) and FYNNEI (CDR2) are obtained from the germline V gene. The immunoSEQ Assay, a bias-controlled multiplex PCR, was used to amplify TCRbeta CDR3 regions from genomic DNA. The original methods were these. The number of nucleated cells in each sample was estimated from the amplification of reference gene primers within the assay. To quantify the absolute abundance of each unique TCRbeta CDR3 rearrangement, sequence reads were collapsed and filtered. For each sample, productive Simpson clonality was calculated as the square root of Simpson's diversity index across productive rearrangements. Imported from immuneACCESS, the table was reduced by TCRdb to in-frame sequences with V and J called. These copies leave out some clones; in studies compared against another copy, an unresolved V gene accounts for under half, and the cause of the remainder is not known. The V and J calls and clone size were taken over from that table, and D and trimming were inferred from the DNA. Recorded for this sample are 400,000 to 550,000 clones; 75% to 90% of them occurred a single time. The leading ten clones occupy roughly 4% of the sample.

This sample was taken from a study of blood T cell repertoires in COVID-19 (dated by TCRdb to the early 2020s). The study in broad terms: The collaborator samples originated in the United States, Italy and Spain and spanned the acute and convalescent phases of COVID-19. Where HLA class I and class II types were available, the types were taken from metadata supplied by the sample provider, not from assay-based typing. A freely available public database, intended as a resource for researchers studying the immune response to SARS-CoV-2, is where the repertoires were released. A de-identified subject ID, COVID-19 status, age in years and sex were almost always included in the sample metadata. The material from the prospective study consisted of cDNA or gDNA derived from T cells, B-cell-depleted T cells, or PBMCs. The samples were drawn from the first 160 participants of the ongoing ImmuneRACE study and from roughly 1,300 subjects provided by 6 global collaborators. Deeply sampled blood TCRbeta repertoires from subjects exposed to, actively infected with, or recovered from COVID-19 were included in the dataset. Study-level results and caveats: The amount of clinical and demographic metadata varied by source and participant and was provided uncurated.

This clonotype originated in a woman younger than 45 with acute or convalescent COVID-19. The sequenced sample was peripheral blood. The chain uses TRBV2 and TRBJ2-5; confidence is insufficient to name the D gene. The CDR3 has the sequence CASSELLRQETQYF. The nucleotide sequence is given as TGTGCCAGCAGTGAACTTCTCAGGCAAGAGACCCAGTACTTC. The entire variable domain, with the stretches around the CDR3 drawn from the reference TRBV2 and TRBJ2-5 proteins, is EPEVTQTPSHQVTQMGQEVILRCVPISNHLYFYWYRQILGQKVEFLVSFYNNEISEKSEIFDDQFSVERPDGSNFTLKIRSTKLEDSAMYFCASSELLRQETQYFGPGTRLLVL.